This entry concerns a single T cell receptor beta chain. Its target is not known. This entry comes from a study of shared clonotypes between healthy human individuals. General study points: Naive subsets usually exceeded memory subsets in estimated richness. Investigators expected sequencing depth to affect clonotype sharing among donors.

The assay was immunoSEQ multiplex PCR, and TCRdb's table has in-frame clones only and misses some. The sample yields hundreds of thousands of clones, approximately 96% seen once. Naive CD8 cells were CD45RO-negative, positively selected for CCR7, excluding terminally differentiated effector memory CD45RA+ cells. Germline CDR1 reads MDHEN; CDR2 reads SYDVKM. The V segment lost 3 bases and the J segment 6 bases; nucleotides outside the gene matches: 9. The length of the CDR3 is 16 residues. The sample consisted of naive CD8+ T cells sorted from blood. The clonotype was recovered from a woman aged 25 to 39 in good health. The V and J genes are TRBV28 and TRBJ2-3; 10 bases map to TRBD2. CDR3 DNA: TGTGCCAGCAGTTTGGGAAGCGGGAGGGAGGTCGATACGCAGTATTTT. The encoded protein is CASSLGSGREVDTQYF.